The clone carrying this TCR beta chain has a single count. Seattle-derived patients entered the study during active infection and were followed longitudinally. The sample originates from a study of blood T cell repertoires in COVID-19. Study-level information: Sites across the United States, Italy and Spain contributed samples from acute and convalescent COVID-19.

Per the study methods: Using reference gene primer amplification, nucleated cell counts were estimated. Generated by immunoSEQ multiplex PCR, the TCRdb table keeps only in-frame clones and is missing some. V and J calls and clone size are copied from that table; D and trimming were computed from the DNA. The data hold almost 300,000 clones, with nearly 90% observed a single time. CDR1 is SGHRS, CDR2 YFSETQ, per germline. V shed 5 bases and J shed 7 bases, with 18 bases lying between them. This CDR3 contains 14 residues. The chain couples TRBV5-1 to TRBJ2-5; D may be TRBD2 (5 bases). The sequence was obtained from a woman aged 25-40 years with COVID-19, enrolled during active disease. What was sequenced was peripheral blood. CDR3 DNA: TGCGCCAGCAGTTCTCAGGACCCACTAGGGACCCAGTACTTC. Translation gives CASSSQDPLGTQYF.